The source of this T cell receptor beta chain is a study of blood T cells in healthy people across ages (dated by TCRdb to the mid-2010s). Regarding the study in general: In model experiments, template switching captured about one uniquely barcoded TCR beta cDNA molecule for every two T cells. Using deep sequencing normalized with unique cDNA molecular identifiers, the study measured how TCR beta repertoire diversity changes with age. The donors were divided into four age groups: young (average around 15 years), middle-aged (about 39), aged (approximately 62) and long-lived (more than 75). To avoid experimental bias, donors of different ages were distributed randomly across sequencing lanes. For two donors (one aged 18 to 30 and one aged 80 or older), the study analyzed two additional independent replicas of 1 million unique cDNA reads from the same blood draw.

Study-wide findings and limitations: Because profiling used bulk unsorted PBMCs, naive and antigen-experienced compartments could not be compared conclusively. Estimates of total diversity based on one million sequenced T cells were regarded as lower bounds and as underestimates. As age increased, observed TCR beta diversity per million T cells dropped in a roughly linear way, and a significant reduction was already evident by age around 41. Compared with the aged group, the long-lived group had more naive CD4+ T cells, fewer expanded clones and increased TCR diversity, suggesting age selection. The percentage of naive T cells measured by flow cytometry correlated strongly with observed TCR beta diversity. The CMV infection status of donors was not known, potentially confounding age-related changes in expanded clonotypes.

Library generation was performed with 5' RACE. The data were produced on an Illumina HiSeq 2500. The second PCR ran for roughly 6 to 11 cycles and used a J-beta primer mix along with a sample-barcoded 5' primer. A template-switch 5' adaptor carrying 12 random nucleotides introduced a unique molecular identifier onto each TCR beta cDNA molecule. Each sample yielded at least 3 million CDR3-containing paired-end reads. First-strand cDNA synthesis was performed from all RNA using the Mint cDNA synthesis kit, with priming by a TRBC-specific oligonucleotide. All cDNA was treated with uracil-DNA glycosylase and then went through a first 18-cycle PCR with the universal primers M1SS and BC2_uni_R. Turning to the authors' computational methods: Normalization of each sample was performed by random selection of 1 million high-quality reads, each carrying a distinct molecular identifier. Reads sharing molecular identifiers were discarded rather than binned into consensus sequences. CDR3 identification, clonotype clustering and error correction used MiTCR with a Q25 quality threshold and the strictest error-elimination algorithm. A nonparametric unseen species model with Euler transformation was used to estimate lower-bound total TCR beta diversity. TCRdb reprocessed the public reads (quality trimming at Q25 with fastp, clone calling with MiXCR) and kept in-frame beta chains. Entries that share a CDR3 protein sequence are merged under the most common genes and DNA. The V and J calls and clone size come from TCRdb's table, not from the authors' own analysis. Within this sample are under 800,000 distinct CDR3 sequences, with more than 40% of them counted one time only. In total, the top ten clones hold 20% to 25% of the sample.

Donors were 30 to 45 systemically healthy Caucasian individuals from Russia aged roughly 6 to 95 years. Ten milliliters of peripheral blood were collected from each donor into EDTA-treated Vacutainer tubes. Ficoll-Paque density-gradient centrifugation was used to isolate PBMCs, with at least 7 million per sample. Total RNA was extracted from PBMCs with Trizol reagent, with at least 5.5 micrograms obtained per sample. For every donor, flow cytometry on a PBMC aliquot measured the percentage of naive CD45RAhigh/CD27high T cells. As regards this clonotype: The target of this receptor is not known. No much larger clone is present one base from it, and per-base qualities are unavailable.

This TCR was sampled from a woman aged 55-70 years in good health. Sequencing input: blood.

The CDR3 here reads CASSLGALEQFF. The DNA sequence reads TGTGCCAGCAGCCTGGGGGCACTTGAGCAGTTCTTC. The chain joins TRBV6-1 to TRBJ2-1; the D gene is perhaps TRBD1, on 6 matching bases. CDR1 and CDR2 are drawn from the germline V gene: MNHNS, SASEGT. V is shortened by 6 bases, J by 9 bases, and the region joining them spans 12 bases. The CDR3 numbers 12 residues from cysteine through phenylalanine. The entry retains the CDR3 DNA only, 36 bases that are in frame from base 1.